Listed below are T cell receptor beta chains from one sample, sequenced in a study of CD8 T cells in Susac syndrome. From the immunoSEQ multiplex PCR reads, TCRdb called clonotypes with MiXCR, one entry per CDR3 protein. The sample gives approximately 160,000 distinct CDR3 sequences, roughly 94% of which show up once; about 0.09% is in the top ten. Sequencing was performed on CD4+ T cells from PBMCs. These receptors all come from a human donor with multiple sclerosis. CDR3s include the opening cysteine and the closing phenylalanine or tryptophan. The order of the fields is CDR3 length, J gene, V gene, D gene, clone size, CDR3 DNA, CDR3 protein. D genes are given only for firm matches. Clone size, where shown, is once, few, many, or a class for clones that have expanded.

14,TRBJ2-1,TRBV20-1,TRBD2,NA,TGCAGTGCTAGAACGGGACTAGCGGGTGACGAGCAGTTCTTC,CSARTGLAGDEQFF
14,TRBJ2-7,TRBV27,NA,NA,TGTGCCAGCAGTTCTCACGGCGGAGGAAACGAGCAGTACTTC,CASSSHGGGNEQYF
12,TRBJ2-1,TRBV29-1,TRBD1,NA,TGCAGCCGACAGGGGATGGACAATGAGCAGTTCTTC,CSRQGMDNEQFF
14,TRBJ2-7,TRBV5-1,TRBD1,NA,TGCGCCAGCAGCAACGGACAGGGCTTCGACGAGCAGTACTTC,CASSNGQGFDEQYF
14,TRBJ2-1,TRBV29-1,TRBD1,NA,TGCAGCGTTTTAGCCACAGGGGGGTACAATGAGCAGTTCTTC,CSVLATGGYNEQFF
12,TRBJ2-2,TRBV28,NA,NA,TGTGCCAGCAGTTTGGAAACCGGGGAGCTGTTTTTT,CASSLETGELFF
14,TRBJ2-5,TRBV27,TRBD2,NA,TGTGCCAGCAGTAGACTAGGCGGGAGAGAGACCCAGTACTTC,CASSRLGGRETQYF
15,TRBJ2-3,TRBV2,TRBD2,NA,TGTGCCAGCAGGTCGGGACTAAGCGCGGGAGATACGCAGTATTTT,CASRSGLSAGDTQYF
17,TRBJ2-1,TRBV2,TRBD2,NA,TGTGCCAGCAGTGGACTGGGACTAGCGAGCTCCTACAATGAGCAGTTCTTC,CASSGLGLASSYNEQFF
19,TRBJ2-2,TRBV10-1,TRBD2,NA,TGCGCCAGCAGCGGCGTGGTAGGAGCGGGAGGCACGAACACCGGGGAGCTGTTTTTT,CASSGVVGAGGTNTGELFF
12,TRBJ2-3,TRBV5-6,NA,NA,TGTGCCAGCAGCTTCTGGACGGATACGCAGTATTTT,CASSFWTDTQYF
12,TRBJ2-7,TRBV2,NA,NA,TGTGCCAGCAGGCTAGATGCTTACGAGCAGTACTTC,CASRLDAYEQYF
13,TRBJ1-1,TRBV29-1,NA,NA,TGCAGCGTTGAATGGTCGCAGAACACTGAAGCTTTCTTT,CSVEWSQNTEAFF
14,TRBJ1-4,TRBV4-3,NA,NA,TGCGCCAGCAGCCGAGTCCCGGGAAATGAAAAACTGTTTTTT,CASSRVPGNEKLFF
14,TRBJ2-6,TRBV10-3,NA,NA,TGTGCCATCCCCCCGGGGTTGGGGGCCAACGTCCTGACTTTC,CAIPPGLGANVLTF
15,TRBJ2-7,TRBV3-1,NA,NA,TGTGCCAGCAGCCAAGCGAACTCCCCCTTGTACGAGCAGTACTTC,CASSQANSPLYEQYF
15,TRBJ2-3,TRBV4-2,NA,NA,TGTGCCAGCAGCTCACCTCAGGGGGGCGAGGATACGCAGTATTTT,CASSSPQGGEDTQYF
16,TRBJ2-6,TRBV4-2,TRBD1,NA,TGTGCCAGCAGCCAAGGGACAGGGCAAGGGGCCAACGTCCTGACTTTC,CASSQGTGQGANVLTF
11,TRBJ2-3,TRBV18,NA,NA,TGTGCCAGCACCTCAGCAGATACGCAGTATTTT,CASTSADTQYF
12,TRBJ1-1,TRBV12-3/TRBV12-4,NA,NA,TGTGCACAACGGCGGGGAAACACTGAAGCTTTCTTT,CAQRRGNTEAFF
13,TRBJ1-1,TRBV3-1,NA,few,TGTGCCAGCAGCCAGGGCGTGAACACTGAAGCTTTCTTT,CASSQGVNTEAFF
13,TRBJ1-1,TRBV6-5,NA,few,TGTGCCAGCAGTTATGACGCGAACACTGAAGCTTTCTTT,CASSYDANTEAFF
13,TRBJ1-5,TRBV27,NA,once,TGTGCCAGCAGTTCGGACAGTTGGAGGCCCCAGCATTTT,CASSSDSWRPQHF
15,TRBJ2-5,TRBV20-1,TRBD2,NA,TGCAGTGCTCCTGGACTAGCGGGAGTCAGAGAGACCCAGTACTTC,CSAPGLAGVRETQYF
15,TRBJ2-3,TRBV20-1,NA,NA,TGCAGTGCTAGAAATCCGGGCCCTGGGGTAGATACGCAGTATTTT,CSARNPGPGVDTQYF
14,TRBJ2-1,TRBV20-1,NA,once,TGCAGTGCTGGAAACAGACTTCTAGCGAATGAGCAGTTCTTC,CSAGNRLLANEQFF
13,TRBJ2-7,TRBV2,TRBD1,NA,TGTGCCAGCGGCGGGACAGGTGTCTACGAGCAGTACTTC,CASGGTGVYEQYF
16,TRBJ2-7,TRBV6-2/TRBV6-3,NA,NA,TGTGCCAGCAGATCCCTCGGAGAGTCAAATTCCTACGAGCAGTACTTC,CASRSLGESNSYEQYF
15,TRBJ2-7,TRBV29-1,NA,NA,TGCAGCGTTGAAGATCTGAGGGGGAGAATCTACGAGCAGTACTTC,CSVEDLRGRIYEQYF
14,TRBJ2-7,TRBV7-9,TRBD1,NA,TGTGCCAGCAGCCCAGGGACAGGGGGCGCGTATAAGTACTTC,CASSPGTGGAYKYF
18,TRBJ2-6,TRBV7-2,NA,NA,TGTGCCAGCAGTTTGGACTCGGGTTACTCCTCTGGGGCCAACGTCCTGACTTTC,CASSLDSGYSSGANVLTF
15,TRBJ2-5,TRBV7-2,NA,NA,TGTGCCAGCAGTCTAGGGGGACTCTCCCAAGAGACCCAGTACTTC,CASSLGGLSQETQYF
14,TRBJ1-1,TRBV6-2/TRBV6-3,NA,NA,TGTGCCAGCAGACACAGTTCCGTCCCCACTGAAGCTTTCTTT,CASRHSSVPTEAFF
14,TRBJ2-7,TRBV20-1,TRBD1,NA,TGCAGTGCTAGGAGCCGACAGGGAACCTACGAGCAGTACTTC,CSARSRQGTYEQYF
14,TRBJ2-1,TRBV6-1,NA,NA,TGTGCCAGCGTAGGGCAGATCGGATACAATGAGCAGTTCTTC,CASVGQIGYNEQFF
13,TRBJ2-3,TRBV18,TRBD2,NA,TGTGCCAGCTCTAGCGGGAGCACAGATACGCAGTATTTT,CASSSGSTDTQYF
14,TRBJ2-1,TRBV12-3/TRBV12-4,TRBD1,NA,TGTGCCAGCAGGGACAGGGGGCAGGACAATGAGCAGTTCTTC,CASRDRGQDNEQFF
14,TRBJ2-6,TRBV6-4,TRBD1,NA,TGTGCCACTGGGACAGGGTCTGGGGCCAACGTCCTGACTTTC,CATGTGSGANVLTF
12,TRBJ1-6,TRBV10-3,NA,once,TGTGCCATCGGGAAGGCTAATTCACCCCTCCACTTT,CAIGKANSPLHF
17,TRBJ2-2,TRBV9,NA,NA,TGTGCCAGCAGCGTAGGGGGGGAGCGCCGACACGTAGGGGAGCTGTTTTTT,CASSVGGERRHVGELFF
15,TRBJ2-7,TRBV7-2,TRBD2,NA,TGTGCCAGCAGCTTATCCGCTAGCGGCATATACGAGCAGTACTTC,CASSLSASGIYEQYF
14,TRBJ2-1,TRBV10-1,TRBD2,NA,TGCGCCAGCAGTGAAGGACTAGCATCTCAGGAGCAGTTCTTC,CASSEGLASQEQFF
10,TRBJ1-1,TRBV7-9,NA,NA,TGTGCCAGCAGCTTAGAAGTGGCTTTCTTT,CASSLEVAFF
13,TRBJ2-4,TRBV20-1,TRBD1,NA,TGCAGTGCCCCGGGACAGAACAAAAACATTCAGTACTTC,CSAPGQNKNIQYF
16,TRBJ2-6,TRBV12-3/TRBV12-4,NA,NA,TGTGCCAGCAGTCTACGGACAAGGGCTGGGGCCAACGTCCTGACTTTC,CASSLRTRAGANVLTF
13,TRBJ1-1,TRBV4-3,NA,NA,TGCGCCAGCAGCCAAGGTCAGGGGAGTGAAGCTTTCTTT,CASSQGQGSEAFF
19,TRBJ2-6,TRBV19,TRBD1,NA,TGTGCCAGTAGTGGCCCCCGGGACAGGGGGACTTCTGGGGCCAACGTCCTGACTTTC,CASSGPRDRGTSGANVLTF
12,TRBJ1-2,TRBV12-5,NA,NA,TGTGCTAGTGGACCTCCCACAGGTGGCTACACCTTC,CASGPPTGGYTF
15,TRBJ2-3,TRBV12-3/TRBV12-4,TRBD2,NA,TGTGCCAGCAGTGGGTACGCGGGAGAGGCAGATACGCAGTATTTT,CASSGYAGEADTQYF
16,TRBJ2-2,TRBV5-1,TRBD2,NA,TGCGCCAGCAGCTCGGGCGCTAGCGGGAGCACCGGGGAGCTGTTTTTT,CASSSGASGSTGELFF
13,TRBJ1-2,TRBV2,TRBD1,once,TGTGCCAGCAGTGAAGGGACAGGGTCTCGCTACACCTTC,CASSEGTGSRYTF
15,TRBJ2-7,TRBV6-1,TRBD1,NA,TGTGCCAGCCGTACAGGACAGGGGCGAACCTACGAGCAGTACTTC,CASRTGQGRTYEQYF
14,TRBJ1-4,TRBV28,TRBD1,NA,TGTGCCAGCAGGTCGGGACAGGGTAGAGAAAAACTGTTTTTT,CASRSGQGREKLFF
13,TRBJ1-1,TRBV12-3/TRBV12-4,NA,NA,TGTGCCAGCAGCTCTTTGGGGGTGGGGAAAGCTTTCTTT,CASSSLGVGKAFF
13,TRBJ1-3,TRBV19,NA,few,TGTGCCAGTACGGCAAGCTCTGGAAACACCATATATTTT,CASTASSGNTIYF